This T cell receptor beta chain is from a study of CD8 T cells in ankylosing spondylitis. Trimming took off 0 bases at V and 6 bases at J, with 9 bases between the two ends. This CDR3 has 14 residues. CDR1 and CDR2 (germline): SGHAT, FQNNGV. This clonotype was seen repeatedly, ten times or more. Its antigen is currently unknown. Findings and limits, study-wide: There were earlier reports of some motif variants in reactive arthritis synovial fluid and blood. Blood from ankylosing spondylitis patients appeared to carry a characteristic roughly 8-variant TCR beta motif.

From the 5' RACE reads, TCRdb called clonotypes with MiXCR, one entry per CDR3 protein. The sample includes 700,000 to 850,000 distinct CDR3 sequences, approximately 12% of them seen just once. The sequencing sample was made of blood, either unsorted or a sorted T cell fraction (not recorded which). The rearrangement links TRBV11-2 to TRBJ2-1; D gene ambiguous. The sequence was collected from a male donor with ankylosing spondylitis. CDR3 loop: CASSLDSLSNEQFF. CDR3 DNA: TGTGCCAGCAGCTTAGATTCGCTGAGCAATGAGCAGTTCTTC.